These 9 T cell receptor beta chains came from one sample sequenced in a study of blood T cells in healthy people across ages. A second roughly 6 to 11 cycle PCR used barcoded and J-beta primers. TCRdb re-derived calls from the 5' RACE reads in MiXCR, one entry per CDR3 protein. The data show hundreds of thousands of distinct CDR3 sequences, roughly 44% seen once. The sequenced sample consisted of blood. These receptors all stem from a man in his sixties in good health.

The rearrangement joins TRBV28 to TRBJ2-7, with 9 bases that match TRBD1. With V trimmed by 8 bases and J by 0 bases, 8 bases remained unmatched. The CDR3 consists of 15 residues. The germline CDR1 and CDR2 sequences are MDHEN and SYDVKM. The DNA of the CDR3 is TGTGCCAGCGGGAACAGGGGGCTACCCTCCTACGAGCAGTACTTC. This codes for CASGNRGLPSYEQYF.

The sample holds a few counts of this clonotype. The chain joins TRBV7-9 to TRBJ2-1; no definite D call. The germline V and J ends were trimmed by 4 bases and 7 bases, with 5 bases remaining between them. Germline V gene sequence: CDR1 SEHNR, CDR2 FQNEAQ (reference sequence). CDR3 length: 11 amino acids. This CDR3 is CASSSMNEQFF. The CDR3 nucleotides read TGTGCCAGCAGCTCAATGAATGAGCAGTTCTTC.

The sample holds a few counts of this clonotype. The rearrangement uses TRBV5-8 and TRBJ2-1, with 8 bases identical to TRBD1. J lost 6 bases, V lost 4 bases, and 6 bases had no gene match. The germline V gene has CDR1 SGHTS and CDR2 YDEGEE. There are 14 residues in the CDR3. CDR3: CASSPGRGRNEQFF. In DNA, the CDR3 is TGTGCCAGCAGCCCAGGCAGGGGGCGCAATGAGCAGTTCTTC.

This rearrangement joins TRBV9 to TRBJ2-3; a possible D gene is TRBD2 (6 bases). Trimming took 3 bases from V and 0 from J, leaving 11 bases between them. The V gene's germline CDR1 is SGDLS and CDR2 YYNGEE. The CDR3 consists of 15 residues. Here the CDR3 DNA reads TGTGCCAGCAGCGCCTCGGGGGAGAGCACAGATACGCAGTATTTT. Protein sequence: CASSASGESTDTQYF.

V is TRBV28 and J is TRBJ2-7; D unclear. Trimming removed 5 bases from V and 3 bases from J, with 14 bases in between. This CDR3 spans 14 amino acids. Germline V CDR1 and CDR2: MDHEN, SYDVKM. This chain's CDR3 is CASSVRVGFYEQYF. The CDR3 DNA reads TGTGCCAGCAGTGTAAGAGTGGGGTTCTACGAGCAGTACTTC. Drawing the rest from reference TRBV28 and TRBJ2-7, the complete variable domain is DVKVTQSSRYLVKRTGEKVFLECVQDMDHENMFWYRQDPGLGLRLIYFSYDVKMKEKGDIPEGYSVSREKKERFSLILESASTNQTSMYLCASSVRVGFYEQYFGPGTRLTVT.

V gene TRBV4-1 combines with J gene TRBJ2-5, with D tentatively TRBD1 or TRBD2 (5 bases each). V lost 0 bases and J lost 11, with 16 bases in between. Per germline, CDR1 MGHRA and CDR2 YSYEKL. This CDR3 is 14 amino acids long. Written as DNA, the CDR3 is TGCGCCAGCAGCCAAGATAGGACCCTGGGGGAGCAGTACTTC. Translating gives CASSQDRTLGEQYF.

V and J are TRBV25-1 and TRBJ2-7; 10 bases map to TRBD1. This CDR3 comprises 15 residues. Germline CDR1 and CDR2: MGHDK and SYGVNS. Trimming at V came to 3 bases and at J to 6 bases, leaving 8 bases not matched to a gene. CDR3 sequence (DNA): TGTGCCAGCAGTGACAAAGGGACAGGGGCTCCCGAGCAGTACTTC. It translates to CASSDKGTGAPEQYF.

This clonotype came up a few times. The rearrangement joins TRBV3-1 to TRBJ2-3, with D perhaps TRBD1 (6 bases). The ends were cut back, 4 bases at V and 4 bases at J, with 15 bases in the middle. Germline CDR1 is LGHDT and CDR2 is YNNKEL (reference sequence). The CDR3 extends over 15 amino acids. Here the CDR3 reads CASSLRAGAADTQYF. CDR3 nucleotides: TGTGCCAGCAGCCTCCGAGCAGGGGCTGCAGATACGCAGTATTTT.

The CDR3 DNA reads TGTGCCAGCCGCGGCAGGGTAGATCAGCCCCAGCATTTT. Encoded protein: CASRGRVDQPQHF. The chain uses TRBV27 and TRBJ1-5; D is possibly TRBD1 (5 bases). From germline, CDR1 is MNHEY and CDR2 SMNVEV (reference sequence). The length of the CDR3 is 13 residues. V was cut by 8 bases and J by 5 bases, with 13 bases left in between.